Shown below are 20 T cell receptor beta chains from a single sample sequenced in a study of shared T cell receptors in the human thymus. Libraries were prepared by immunoSEQ multiplex PCR; TCRdb keeps only in-frame clonotypes and omits some of them. The table lists roughly 700,000 clones, 88% of them singletons. The same data also contributed to another study, on human thymus T cells.

The sample was thymocytes. These receptors came from a boy younger than two with a congenital heart defect.

The V call is TRBV29-1, the J call TRBJ2-4; D is possibly TRBD2 (6 bases). CDR3 length equals 14 residues. Trimming took 5 bases from V and 5 from J, leaving 16 bases between them. CDR1 SQVTM and CDR2 ANQGSEA come from the germline V gene. For the CDR3, the DNA is TGCAGCGTTTTACTACGGGAGTGGCAAAACATTCAGTACTTC. Its protein is CSVLLREWQNIQYF.

This clone was counted a single time. The chain recombines TRBV14 with TRBJ2-1; possibly TRBD2 for D (6 bases). Germline CDR1 SGHDN, CDR2 FVKESK. The CDR3 extends over 15 amino acids. Between the trimmed V and J ends, which lost 4 bases and 5 bases, there was a span of 15 bases. CDR3: CASSRTSSPHNEQFF. The CDR3 DNA follows: TGTGCCAGCAGCCGAACTAGCTCCCCCCACAATGAGCAGTTCTTC.

V gene TRBV4-1 combines with J gene TRBJ1-5; D remains unclear. Germline lookup yields CDR1 MGHRA and CDR2 YSYEKL. The CDR3 extends over 15 amino acids. The germline V and J ends were trimmed by 3 bases and 0 bases, with 9 bases remaining between them. This CDR3 is CASSQASFSNQPQHF. CDR3 DNA sequence: TGCGCCAGCAGCCAGGCCAGTTTTAGCAATCAGCCCCAGCATTTT.

The V call is TRBV11-2, the J call TRBJ2-3; 7 bases fit TRBD1. The CDR3 length is 15 residues. Germline values: CDR1 SGHAT, CDR2 FQNNGV. Trimming at V came to 5 bases and at J to 1 base, leaving 6 bases not matched to a gene. Here the CDR3 reads CASSPTGWGTDTQYF. In DNA, the CDR3 is TGTGCCAGCAGCCCGACAGGGTGGGGCACAGATACGCAGTATTTT.

This clone has more than one count but fewer than ten. This sequence joins TRBV28 and TRBJ2-2; 9 bases align to TRBD2. Looked up from germline, CDR1 is MDHEN and CDR2 is SYDVKM. This CDR3 comprises 18 residues. V dropped 0 bases and J dropped 0; count of bases not matched to a gene: 5. The CDR3: CASSLWFGGRANTGELFF. The CDR3 DNA is TGTGCCAGCAGTTTATGGTTCGGCGGGAGGGCGAACACCGGGGAGCTGTTTTTT.

The chain has TRBV30 and TRBJ2-7; TRBD1 might be the D (6 bases). CDR1 is GTSNPN and CDR2 is SVGIG in the germline V gene (reference sequence). The CDR3 runs to 14 residues. Trimming removed 0 bases from V and 5 bases from J, with 14 bases in between. The CDR3 here is CAWSVPGRGNEQYF. As DNA, the CDR3 is TGTGCCTGGAGTGTACCCGGCAGGGGAAACGAGCAGTACTTC.

This clone was picked up one time. The rearrangement joins TRBV2 to TRBJ1-3; D remains ambiguous. The CDR3 covers 15 residues. Germline assignment: CDR1 SNHLY and CDR2 FYNNEI. Between the trimmed V and J ends, which lost 2 bases and 0 bases, there was a span of 8 bases. Written as DNA, the CDR3 is TGTGCCAGCAGTGAATTCAGTAACTCTGGAAACACCATATATTTT. Translation: CASSEFSNSGNTIYF.

V usage is TRBV27 and J usage is TRBJ2-2, with TRBD2 identical over 13 bases. Looked up from germline, CDR1 is MNHEY and CDR2 is SMNVEV (reference sequence). V lost 7 bases, J lost 3 bases, and 14 bases stayed unmatched. This CDR3 region has 19 residues. The CDR3 sequence: CASIQTGTSGIGDTGELFF. The CDR3 DNA reads TGTGCCAGCATCCAAACCGGGACTAGCGGGATCGGGGACACCGGGGAGCTGTTTTTT.

J is TRBJ2-3 and V is TRBV5-1; 8 bases are a match to TRBD2. Germline V lookup: CDR1 SGHRS, CDR2 YFSETQ. The CDR3 loop spans 16 amino acids. Trimming at V came to 1 base and at J to 0 bases, leaving 4 bases not matched to a gene. The CDR3, as DNA: TGCGCCAGCAGCTTGCAAGCTAGCGGGAGCACAGATACGCAGTATTTT. Translated: CASSLQASGSTDTQYF.

The genes are TRBV4-3 and TRBJ2-7; 14 bases match TRBD2. The CDR3 is 17 residues long. After removal of 0 bases from V and 9 bases from J, the junction contained 10 bases not matched to a gene. The germline V gene encodes CDR1 LGHNA and CDR2 YSLEER. CDR3 bases: TGCGCCAGCAGCCAAGAAATCCTGGGACTAGCGGGAGTAGGGCAGTACTTC. As protein: CASSQEILGLAGVGQYF.

The chain is built from TRBV6-1 and TRBJ1-1; D possibly corresponds to TRBD1 (5 bases). V was clipped by 3 bases and J by 9 bases, with 11 bases between them. In germline, CDR1 is MNHNS, CDR2 SASEGT. The CDR3 has 12 amino acids. The CDR3, as DNA: TGTGCCAGCAGTGAGGTCGGGGGTAAAGCTTTCTTT. Translated: CASSEVGGKAFF.

The chain combines TRBV5-6 with TRBJ2-5; 16 positions agree with TRBD2. The CDR3 loop spans 19 amino acids. The V gene's germline CDR1 is SGHDT and CDR2 YYEEEE. Losses at the gene ends were 4 bases for V and 2 bases for J; bases not matched to a gene: 11. In DNA, the CDR3 is TGTGCCAGCAGCCCGACCCCGGGACTAGCGGGAGGGCCGCAAGAGACCCAGTACTTC. Translating it yields CASSPTPGLAGGPQETQYF.

The chain recombines TRBV23-1 with TRBJ2-2; 7 bases fit TRBD2. TRBV23-1 is labeled an ORF, and its function is uncertain. V shed 0 bases, J shed 7 bases, and the junction held 17 bases outside the gene matches. The CDR3 length is 19 residues. The CDR3 sequence is CASSQSRMASGGGVGELFF. Written as DNA, the CDR3 is TGCGCCAGCAGTCAATCGCGGATGGCTAGCGGAGGAGGGGTCGGGGAGCTGTTTTTT.

The chain combines TRBV28 with TRBJ1-5; possible D gene TRBD1, 5 bases. The CDR3 sequence is 14 residues long. CDR1 and CDR2 from the germline V gene are MDHEN and SYDVKM. The V end lost 8 bases, the J end lost 0 bases, and 11 bases lay between the germline ends. CDR3 residues: CASRQTVSNQPQHF. In DNA form, the CDR3 reads TGTGCCAGCCGGCAGACAGTTAGCAATCAGCCCCAGCATTTT.

The sample holds one count of this clone. V usage is TRBV18 and J usage is TRBJ2-2, with 11 bases identical to TRBD2. Trimming took 2 bases from V and 2 from J; bases not matched to a gene: 4. Germline V gene sequence: CDR1 KGHSH, CDR2 LQKENI. This CDR3 region has 17 residues. DNA of the CDR3: TGTGCCAGCTCACCATGGGGACTAGCGGACAACACCGGGGAGCTGTTTTTT. Protein: CASSPWGLADNTGELFF. The variable domain in full, with the rest retrieved from reference TRBV18 and TRBJ2-2, is NAGVMQNPRHLVRRRGQEARLRCSPMKGHSHVYWYRQLPEEGLKFMVYLQKENIIDESGMPKERFSAEFPKEGPSILRIQQVVRGDSAAYFCASSPWGLADNTGELFFGEGSRLTVL.

This chain joins TRBV25-1 and TRBJ2-1, with 14 bases aligning to TRBD2. Trimming removed 3 bases from V and 5 bases from J; junction bases left unmatched: 3. The germline CDR1 and CDR2 sequences are MGHDK and SYGVNS. This CDR3 is built from 16 residues. The CDR3 region is CASSEGLAGEHNEQFF. The DNA of the CDR3 is TGTGCCAGCAGTGAGGGACTAGCGGGGGAACACAATGAGCAGTTCTTC.

The chain joins TRBV14 to TRBJ1-2; TRBD1 matches 8 bases. CDR1 SGHDN and CDR2 FVKESK come from the germline V gene. The ends lost 3 bases at V and 4 bases at J; junction bases unmatched: 10. This CDR3 spans 16 amino acids. CDR3 bases: TGTGCCAGCAGCCACCGGGGACAGGCAGACCGCTATGGCTACACCTTC. It is translated as CASSHRGQADRYGYTF.

This clone was detected once. V gene TRBV4-3 combines with J gene TRBJ2-1; no reliable D call. Looked up from germline, CDR1 is LGHNA and CDR2 is YSLEER. The V and J ends lost 0 bases and 6 bases respectively, with 12 bases between them. This CDR3 region has 15 residues. CDR3 in amino acids: CASSQDMGSSNEQFF. DNA for the CDR3: TGCGCCAGCAGCCAAGATATGGGTAGCTCCAATGAGCAGTTCTTC.

This clone has only one observation. The rearrangement joins TRBV19 to TRBJ2-7; possible D gene TRBD1, 5 bases. Germline CDR1 is LNHDA and CDR2 is SQIVND (reference sequence). This CDR3 is built from 14 residues. V lost 4 bases, J lost 2 bases, and 12 bases lay in between. CDR3 coding DNA: TGTGCCAGTAGTACAACAGGAATTACCTACGAGCAGTACTTC. This sequence encodes CASSTTGITYEQYF.

This clone has just a few counts. This sequence joins TRBV19 and TRBJ1-3; D perhaps matches TRBD1 (5 bases). The CDR3 sequence is 16 residues long. The V gene's germline CDR1 is LNHDA and CDR2 SQIVND (reference sequence). Trimming took 7 bases from V and 4 from J, leaving 20 bases between them. The CDR3 loop is CASTPSGSRAGNTIYF. The CDR3 region has the DNA TGTGCCAGTACCCCTAGCGGGTCCAGGGCCGGAAACACCATATATTTT.